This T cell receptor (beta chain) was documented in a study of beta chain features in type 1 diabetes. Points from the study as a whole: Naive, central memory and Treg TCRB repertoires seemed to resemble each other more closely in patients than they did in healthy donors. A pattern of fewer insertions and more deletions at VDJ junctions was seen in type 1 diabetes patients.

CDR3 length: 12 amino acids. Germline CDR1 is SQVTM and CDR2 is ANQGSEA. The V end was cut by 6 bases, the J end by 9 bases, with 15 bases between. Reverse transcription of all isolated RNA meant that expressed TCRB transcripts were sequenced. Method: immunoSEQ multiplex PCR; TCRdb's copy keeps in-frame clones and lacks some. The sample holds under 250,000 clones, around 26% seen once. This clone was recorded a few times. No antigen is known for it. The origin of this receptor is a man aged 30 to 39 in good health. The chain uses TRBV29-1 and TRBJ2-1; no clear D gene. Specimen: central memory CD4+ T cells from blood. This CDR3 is CSVSAVSVEQFF. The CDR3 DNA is TGCAGCGTGTCGGCGGTCTCTGTTGAGCAGTTCTTC.